These 3 T cell receptor beta chains were all obtained from the same sample, sequenced in a study of blood T cell repertoires in COVID-19 (dated by TCRdb to the early 2020s). Library generation was performed with the immunoSEQ multiplex PCR assay. Held by TCRdb, this immuneACCESS table contains in-frame sequences only and omits some clones. Under half of the omission traces to an unresolved V gene where checked; the cause of the rest is unknown. The sample table holds approximately 220,000 clones, of which about 88% were seen once. About 4.6% of the sample is taken by the ten largest. Source material: PBMCs or T cells enriched from blood (not recorded which). Source of these receptors: a woman under 40 who had been exposed to COVID-19.

V gene TRBV4-2 combines with J gene TRBJ1-2; 8 bases are a match to TRBD1. Germline CDR1 is LGHNA and CDR2 is YNFKEQ. The trim removed 1 base at V and 4 bases at J, leaving 5 bases unmatched. The CDR3 is 15 residues long. The CDR3 here is CASSQGDRGSYGYTF. The CDR3 DNA sequence: TGTGCCAGCAGCCAAGGAGACAGGGGTTCCTATGGCTACACCTTC.

J is TRBJ2-7 and V is TRBV6-1; 12 bases fit TRBD2. The CDR3 length is 19 residues. The junction had 13 bases not matched to a gene; V was cut back by 4 bases and J by 0 bases. CDR1 is MNHNS and CDR2 is SASEGT in the germline V gene. CDR3 coding DNA: TGTGCCAGCAGTGGGCCTAGCGGGGGGGGTGCCTCCACCTCCTACGAGCAGTACTTC. Residues: CASSGPSGGGASTSYEQYF.

DNA of the CDR3: TGTGCCAGCAGTGAACCGTCGGGTGGGAACACTGAAGCTTTCTTT. Its translation: CASSEPSGGNTEAFF. The rearrangement uses TRBV6-1 and TRBJ1-1; D not resolved. Germline V gene data show CDR1 as MNHNS and CDR2 as SASEGT. V gave up 2 bases and J gave up 1 base, with 11 bases separating them. The CDR3 covers 15 residues.